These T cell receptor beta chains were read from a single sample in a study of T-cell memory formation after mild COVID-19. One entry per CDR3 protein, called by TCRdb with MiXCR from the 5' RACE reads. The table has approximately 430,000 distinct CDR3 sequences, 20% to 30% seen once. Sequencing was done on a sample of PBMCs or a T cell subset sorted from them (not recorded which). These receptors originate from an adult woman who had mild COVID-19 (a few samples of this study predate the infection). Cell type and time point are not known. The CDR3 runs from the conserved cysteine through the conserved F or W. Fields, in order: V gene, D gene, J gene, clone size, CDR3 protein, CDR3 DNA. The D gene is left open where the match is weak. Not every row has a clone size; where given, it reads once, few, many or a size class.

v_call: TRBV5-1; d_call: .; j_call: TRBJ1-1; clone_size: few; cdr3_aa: CASSPGREAAFF; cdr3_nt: TGCGCCAGCAGCCCCGGGCGGGAGGCAGCTTTCTTT
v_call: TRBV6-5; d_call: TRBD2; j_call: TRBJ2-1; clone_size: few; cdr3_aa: CASSYSTSGDNEQFF; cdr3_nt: TGTGCCAGCAGTTATTCGACTAGCGGTGACAATGAGCAGTTCTTC
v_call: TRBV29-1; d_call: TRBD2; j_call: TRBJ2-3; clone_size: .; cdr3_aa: CSVEKEGSGRDTQYF; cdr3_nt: TGCAGCGTTGAAAAAGAGGGTAGCGGGAGAGATACGCAGTATTTT
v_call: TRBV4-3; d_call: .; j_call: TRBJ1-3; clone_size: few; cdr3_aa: CASSQDRTSSGNTIYF; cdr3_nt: TGCGCCAGCAGCCAAGATCGAACAAGCTCTGGAAACACCATATATTTT
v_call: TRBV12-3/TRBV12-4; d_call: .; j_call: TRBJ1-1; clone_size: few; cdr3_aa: CASSLSFQGARRGAFF; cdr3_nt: TGTGCCAGCAGTTTATCATTCCAGGGAGCCAGGCGTGGGGCTTTCTTT
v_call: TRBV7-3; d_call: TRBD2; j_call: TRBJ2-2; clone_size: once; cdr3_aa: CASSLSPSGANTGELFF; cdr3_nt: TGTGCCAGCAGCTTAAGTCCTAGCGGGGCCAACACCGGGGAGCTGTTTTTT
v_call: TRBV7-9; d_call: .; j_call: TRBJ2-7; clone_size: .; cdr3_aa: CASSLSGVGEQYF; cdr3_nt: TGTGCCAGCAGCTTATCGGGGGTTGGAGAGCAGTACTTC
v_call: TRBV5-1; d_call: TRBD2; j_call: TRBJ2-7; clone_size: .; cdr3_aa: CASSLEDGRDTYEQYF; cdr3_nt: TGCGCCAGCAGCTTGGAAGACGGGAGGGATACCTACGAGCAGTACTTC
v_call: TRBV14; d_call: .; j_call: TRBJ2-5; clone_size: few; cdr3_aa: CASSQGVRKTQYF; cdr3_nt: TGTGCCAGCAGCCAAGGGGTCCGAAAGACCCAGTACTTC
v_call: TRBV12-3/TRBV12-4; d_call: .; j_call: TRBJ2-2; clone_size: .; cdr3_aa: CASSSRTGELFF; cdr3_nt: TGTGCCAGCAGTTCCAGAACCGGGGAGCTGTTTTTT
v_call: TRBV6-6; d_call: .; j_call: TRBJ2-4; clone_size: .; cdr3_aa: CASSTQTGLAKNIQYF; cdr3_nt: TGTGCCAGCAGTACACAGACAGGACTAGCCAAAAACATTCAGTACTTC
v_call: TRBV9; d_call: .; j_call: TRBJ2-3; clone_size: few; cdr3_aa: CASSVEGIGRPQYF; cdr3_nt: TGTGCCAGCAGCGTGGAAGGGATTGGGAGGCCGCAGTATTTT
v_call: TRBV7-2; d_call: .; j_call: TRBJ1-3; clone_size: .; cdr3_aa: CASSLAFDRSSGNTIYF; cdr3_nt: TGTGCCAGCAGCCTAGCGTTCGACAGAAGCTCTGGAAACACCATATATTTT
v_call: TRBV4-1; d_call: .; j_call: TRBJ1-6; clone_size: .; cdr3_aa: CASSSQLSYNSPLHF; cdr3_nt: TGCGCCAGCAGCTCCCAGCTCTCCTATAATTCACCCCTCCACTTT
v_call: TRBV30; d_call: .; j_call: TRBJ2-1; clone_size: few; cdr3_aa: CAWSPQGRSSYNEQFF; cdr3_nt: TGTGCCTGGAGTCCACAGGGACGGAGCTCCTACAATGAGCAGTTCTTC
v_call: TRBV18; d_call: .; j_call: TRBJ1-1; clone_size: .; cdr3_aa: CASHGRQNTEAFF; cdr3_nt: TGTGCCAGCCACGGCAGACAGAACACTGAAGCTTTCTTT
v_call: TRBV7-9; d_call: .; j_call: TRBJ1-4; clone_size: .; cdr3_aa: CASSLVQRNEKLFF; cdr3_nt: TGTGCCAGCAGCTTAGTACAGCGTAATGAAAAACTGTTTTTT
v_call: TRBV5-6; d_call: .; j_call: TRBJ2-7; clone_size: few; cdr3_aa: CASSRGRGYYEQYF; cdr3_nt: TGTGCCAGCAGCCGAGGACGCGGTTACTACGAGCAGTACTTC
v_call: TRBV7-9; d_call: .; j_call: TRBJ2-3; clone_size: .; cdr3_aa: CGVGTDTQYF; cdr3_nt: TGTGGCGTGGGCACAGATACGCAGTATTTT
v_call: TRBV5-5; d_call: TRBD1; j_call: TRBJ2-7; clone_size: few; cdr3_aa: CASSLNGGQGDEQYF; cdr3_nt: TGTGCCAGCAGCCTCAATGGTGGACAGGGAGACGAGCAGTACTTC
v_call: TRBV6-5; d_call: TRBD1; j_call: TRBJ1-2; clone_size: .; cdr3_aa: CASRTRTGTYNYGYTF; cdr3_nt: TGTGCCAGCCGGACCCGGACAGGGACGTATAACTATGGCTACACCTTC
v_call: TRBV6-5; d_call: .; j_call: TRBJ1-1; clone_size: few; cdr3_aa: CASNGAVGTEAFF; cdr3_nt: TGTGCCAGCAATGGGGCCGTCGGCACTGAAGCTTTCTTT
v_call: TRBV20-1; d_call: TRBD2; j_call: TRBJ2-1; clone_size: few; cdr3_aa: CSARTSGSLQEQFF; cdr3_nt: TGCAGTGCTAGGACTAGCGGGAGCTTACAGGAGCAGTTCTTC
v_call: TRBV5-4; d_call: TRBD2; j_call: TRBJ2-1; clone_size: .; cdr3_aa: CASSLPGGLGEQFF; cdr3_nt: TGTGCCAGCAGCTTGCCGGGAGGGCTAGGGGAGCAGTTCTTC
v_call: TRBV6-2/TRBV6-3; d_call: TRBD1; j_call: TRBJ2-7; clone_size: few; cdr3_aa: CASSYSRDRGDYEQYF; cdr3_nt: TGTGCCAGCAGCTACTCCAGGGACAGGGGTGACTACGAGCAGTACTTC